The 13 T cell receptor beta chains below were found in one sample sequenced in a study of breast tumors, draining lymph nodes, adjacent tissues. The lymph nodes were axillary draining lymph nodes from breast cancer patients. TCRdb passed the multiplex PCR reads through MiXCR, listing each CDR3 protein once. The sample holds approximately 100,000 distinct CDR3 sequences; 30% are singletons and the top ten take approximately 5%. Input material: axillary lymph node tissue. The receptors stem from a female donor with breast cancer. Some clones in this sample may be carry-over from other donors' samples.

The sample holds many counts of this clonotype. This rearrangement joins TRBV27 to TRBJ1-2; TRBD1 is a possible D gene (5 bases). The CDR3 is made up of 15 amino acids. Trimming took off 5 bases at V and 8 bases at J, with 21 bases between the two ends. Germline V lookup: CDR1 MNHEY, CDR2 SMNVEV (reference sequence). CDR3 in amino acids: CASSISGRVAEGYTF. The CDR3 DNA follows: TGTGCCAGCAGTATCTCCGGCAGGGTAGCGGAGGGCTACACCTTC.

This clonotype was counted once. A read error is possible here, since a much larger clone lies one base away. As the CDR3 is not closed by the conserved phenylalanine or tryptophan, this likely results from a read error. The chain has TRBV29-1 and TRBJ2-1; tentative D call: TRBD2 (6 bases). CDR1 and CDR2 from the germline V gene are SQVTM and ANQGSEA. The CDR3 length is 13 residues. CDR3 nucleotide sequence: TGCAGTGCTCGCTGGAGGGTTTTAGGTGCGCAGTTCCTC. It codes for CSARWRVLGAQFL.

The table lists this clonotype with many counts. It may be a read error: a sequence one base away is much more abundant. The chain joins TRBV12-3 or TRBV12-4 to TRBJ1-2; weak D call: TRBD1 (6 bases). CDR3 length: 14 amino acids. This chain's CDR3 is CAGSWGQGRRGYTF. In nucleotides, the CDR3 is TGTGCCGGCAGCTGGGGGCAGGGTCGAAGAGGCTACACCTTC.

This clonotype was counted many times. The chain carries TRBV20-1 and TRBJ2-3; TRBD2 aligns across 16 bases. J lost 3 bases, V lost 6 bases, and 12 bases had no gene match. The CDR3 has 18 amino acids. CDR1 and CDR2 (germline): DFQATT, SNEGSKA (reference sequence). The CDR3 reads CSAWGLAGGPDTTDTQYF. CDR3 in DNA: TGCAGTGCCTGGGGACTAGCGGGAGGGCCAGACACGACAGATACGCAGTATTTT.

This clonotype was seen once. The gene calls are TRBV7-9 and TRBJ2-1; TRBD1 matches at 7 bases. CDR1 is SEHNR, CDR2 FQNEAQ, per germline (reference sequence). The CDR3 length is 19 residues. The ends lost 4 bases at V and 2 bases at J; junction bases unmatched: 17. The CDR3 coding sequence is TGTGCCAGCAGCTCAAGCGCCTACAACGAAGGGGGCGCCTACAATGAGCAGTTCTTC. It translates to CASSSSAYNEGGAYNEQFF. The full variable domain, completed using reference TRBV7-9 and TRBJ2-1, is DTGVSQNPRHKITKRGQNVTFRCDPISEHNRLYWYRQTLGQGPEFLTYFQNEAQLEKSRLLSDRFSAERPKGSFSTLEIQRTEQGDSAMYLCASSSSAYNEGGAYNEQFFGPGTRLTVL.

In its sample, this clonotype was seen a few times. Here the CDR3 reads CASNPGGGGTDTQYF. The CDR3 DNA reads TGTGCCAGCAACCCGGGGGGGGGCGGCACAGATACGCAGTATTTT. This chain links TRBV3-1 with TRBJ2-3, with 8 bases aligning to TRBD2. Per germline, CDR1 LGHDT and CDR2 YNNKEL (reference sequence). CDR3 length: 15 residues. With V trimmed by 7 bases and J by 1 base, 7 bases remained unmatched.

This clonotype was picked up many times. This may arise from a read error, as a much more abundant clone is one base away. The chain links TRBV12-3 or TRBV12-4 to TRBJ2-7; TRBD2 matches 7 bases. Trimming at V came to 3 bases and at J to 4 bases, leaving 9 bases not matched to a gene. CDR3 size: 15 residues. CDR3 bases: TGTGCCAGCAGTTTCGCGGGAGAGTATGTATACGAGCAGTACTTC. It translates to CASSFAGEYVYEQYF.

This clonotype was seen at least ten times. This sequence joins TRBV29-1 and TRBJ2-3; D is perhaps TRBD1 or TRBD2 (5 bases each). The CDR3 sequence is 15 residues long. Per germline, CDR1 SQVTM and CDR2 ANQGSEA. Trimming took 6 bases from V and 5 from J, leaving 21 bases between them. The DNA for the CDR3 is TGCAGCGTCCTACTCGGGACCATCGGTAGAGATACGCAGTATTTT. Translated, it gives CSVLLGTIGRDTQYF.

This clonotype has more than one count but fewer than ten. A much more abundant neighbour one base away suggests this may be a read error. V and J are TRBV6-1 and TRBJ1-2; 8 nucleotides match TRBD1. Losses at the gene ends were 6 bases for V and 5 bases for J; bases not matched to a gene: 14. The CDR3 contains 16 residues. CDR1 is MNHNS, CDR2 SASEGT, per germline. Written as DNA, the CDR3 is TGTGCCAGCAGCCAGGACAGGGCCAGATTCGGATATGGCTACACCTTC. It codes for CASSQDRARFGYGYTF.

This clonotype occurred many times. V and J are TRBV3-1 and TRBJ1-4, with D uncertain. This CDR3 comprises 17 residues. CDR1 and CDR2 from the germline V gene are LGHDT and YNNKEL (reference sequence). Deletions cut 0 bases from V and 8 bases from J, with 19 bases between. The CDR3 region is CASSQEPRPTRWEKLFF. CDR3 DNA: TGTGCCAGCAGCCAAGAACCGAGACCCACAAGGTGGGAAAAACTGTTTTTT.

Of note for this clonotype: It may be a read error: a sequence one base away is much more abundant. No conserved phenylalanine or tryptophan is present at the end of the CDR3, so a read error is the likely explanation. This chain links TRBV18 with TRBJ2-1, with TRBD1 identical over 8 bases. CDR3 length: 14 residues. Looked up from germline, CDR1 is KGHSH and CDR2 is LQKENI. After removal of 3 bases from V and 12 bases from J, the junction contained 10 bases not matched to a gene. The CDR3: CASSPATGEVVQFS. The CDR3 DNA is TGTGCCAGCTCACCGGCGACAGGGGAGGTCGTGCAGTTCTCC.

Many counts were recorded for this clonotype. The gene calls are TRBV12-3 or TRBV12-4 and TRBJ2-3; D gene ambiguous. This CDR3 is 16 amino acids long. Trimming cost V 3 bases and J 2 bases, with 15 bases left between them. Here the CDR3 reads CASSFAGGRDTDTQYF. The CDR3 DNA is TGTGCCAGCAGTTTTGCAGGCGGTAGAGACACAGATACGCAGTATTTT.

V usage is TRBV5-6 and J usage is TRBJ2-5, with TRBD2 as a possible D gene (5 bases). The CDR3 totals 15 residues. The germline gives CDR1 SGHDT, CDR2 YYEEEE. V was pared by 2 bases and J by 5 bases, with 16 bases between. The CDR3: CASSFSRASSETQYF. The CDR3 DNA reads TGTGCCAGCAGCTTTTCGCGGGCGTCGAGTGAGACCCAGTACTTC.